These T cell receptor beta chains were read from a single sample in a study of T cells in Graves' hyperthyroidism and ophthalmopathy. One entry per CDR3 protein results from TCRdb running MiXCR on the multiplex PCR reads. The sample comprises fewer than 250,000 distinct CDR3 sequences, about 24% of which are singletons, and approximately 35% rests with the top ten. Sequenced sample: blood. The receptors here all came from a woman aged 40-49 years with Graves' ophthalmopathy. Both conserved end residues are part of each CDR3. D genes are given only for firm matches. Expanded clones get a size class; other rows say once, few or many, or leave the size out.

clone_size	cdr3_length	v_call	j_call	d_call	cdr3_aa	cdr3_nt
-	15	TRBV7-2	TRBJ1-2	-	CASSLPTGSTYGYTF	TGTGCCAGCAGCTTACCTACAGGGTCGACCTATGGCTACACCTTC
many	16	TRBV4-1	TRBJ2-7	TRBD2	CASSQRTSGSVYEQYF	TGCGCCAGCAGCCAAAGGACTAGCGGGAGTGTGTACGAGCAGTACTTC
many	13	TRBV28	TRBJ1-6	-	CASSSPGGSPLHF	TGTGCCAGCAGTTCCCCGGGGGGGTCACCCCTCCACTTT
many	13	TRBV20-1	TRBJ1-2	-	CSASTRGGSGYTF	TGCAGTGCTTCTACCCGGGGGGGCAGTGGCTACACCTTC
-	14	TRBV10-1	TRBJ2-5	TRBD2	CASSDVLAGETQYF	TGCGCCAGCAGTGATGTCCTAGCGGGAGAGACCCAGTACTTC
many	16	TRBV6-5	TRBJ2-5	-	CASSFRDTELQETQYF	TGTGCCAGCAGTTTCCGGGACACGGAATTACAAGAGACCCAGTACTTC
few	14	TRBV12-3/TRBV12-4	TRBJ1-2	-	CASSLSRGSYGYTF	TGTGCCAGCAGTTTGAGTAGGGGCAGCTATGGCTACACCTTC
many	14	TRBV29-1	TRBJ2-5	TRBD1	CSVEGDRGGETQYF	TGCAGCGTTGAGGGCGACAGGGGGGGAGAGACCCAGTACTTC
many	14	TRBV5-1	TRBJ1-1	-	CASSLVGGVTEAFF	TGCGCCAGCAGCTTGGTGGGGGGGGTCACTGAAGCTTTCTTT
many	12	TRBV7-2	TRBJ2-7	-	CASSRTTYEQYF	TGTGCCAGCAGCCGGACAACCTACGAGCAGTACTTC
many	17	TRBV19	TRBJ2-5	-	CASSSPALAGTGETQYF	TGTGCCAGTAGTTCCCCCGCCCTCGCCGGGACGGGCGAGACCCAGTACTTC
-	17	TRBV5-1	TRBJ1-1	-	CASRPTYPGTRNTEAFF	TGCGCCAGCAGACCTACTTATCCCGGGACAAGGAACACTGAAGCTTTCTTT
many	15	TRBV11-2	TRBJ2-4	TRBD2	CASSSSSGRRNIQYF	TGTGCCAGCAGCTCCAGTAGCGGGAGACGGAACATTCAGTACTTC
many	10	TRBV28	TRBJ1-2	-	CATSVGGYTF	TGTGCCACCTCCGTGGGGGGCTACACCTTC
few	13	TRBV5-8	TRBJ2-7	TRBD1	CASSRGTGVEQYF	TGTGCCAGCAGCCGAGGGACAGGGGTCGAGCAGTACTTC
many	15	TRBV24-1	TRBJ2-7	TRBD1	CATSDPGTGSYEQYF	TGTGCCACCAGTGATCCCGGGACAGGGTCCTACGAGCAGTACTTC
-	15	TRBV6-2/TRBV6-3	TRBJ2-5	-	CASSYSKVAEETQYF	TGTGCCAGCAGTTACTCGAAAGTAGCGGAAGAGACCCAGTACTTC
many	13	TRBV4-2	TRBJ2-7	-	CASSHPRSYEQYF	TGTGCCAGCAGCCATCCTAGATCCTACGAGCAGTACTTC
-	15	TRBV11-2	TRBJ1-6	-	CASSLVRGRDSPLHF	TGTGCCAGCAGCTTAGTGAGGGGTCGGGATTCACCCCTCCACTTT
few	15	TRBV12-3/TRBV12-4	TRBJ1-2	TRBD1	CASSTLGQGGYGYTF	TGTGCCAGCAGTACCCTCGGACAGGGAGGCTATGGCTACACCTTC
many	17	TRBV7-8	TRBJ2-7	TRBD2	CASNRRLAGGPIGEQYF	TGTGCCAGCAACAGAAGACTAGCGGGAGGGCCCATAGGTGAGCAGTACTTC
many	15	TRBV9	TRBJ2-5	TRBD2	CASSVGPGGEETQYF	TGTGCCAGCAGCGTAGGACCGGGGGGTGAAGAGACCCAGTACTTC
many	15	TRBV7-3	TRBJ2-7	-	CASSSDRDITYEQYF	TGTGCCAGCAGCAGCGACCGGGACATAACCTACGAGCAGTACTTC
many	16	TRBV5-4	TRBJ1-2	TRBD1	CASSPAGTGDTYGYTF	TGTGCCAGCAGCCCAGCCGGGACAGGGGATACCTATGGCTACACCTTC
-	15	TRBV6-1	TRBJ2-5	TRBD2	CASTSSGSVQETQYF	TGTGCCAGCACCTCTAGCGGGAGTGTCCAAGAGACCCAGTACTTC
many	14	TRBV5-5	TRBJ2-7	TRBD1	CASSLRTGGYEQYF	TGTGCCAGCAGCCTTCGAACAGGGGGCTACGAGCAGTACTTC
many	13	TRBV29-1	TRBJ1-1	-	CSALGHPNTEAFF	TGCAGCGCACTTGGACACCCGAACACTGAAGCTTTCTTT
many	14	TRBV7-8	TRBJ1-1	-	CASSPDRIGTEAFF	TGTGCCAGCAGCCCCGACAGAATCGGCACTGAAGCTTTCTTT
once	14	TRBV28	TRBJ1-1	TRBD1	CASSLRDRRTEAFF	TGTGCCAGCAGTTTACGGGACAGAAGGACTGAAGCTTTCTTT
-	11	TRBV15	TRBJ2-7	-	CATSSEGGQYF	TGTGCCACCAGCAGTGAGGGAGGGCAGTACTTC
-	14	TRBV6-2/TRBV6-3	TRBJ1-1	-	CASTVGQKNTEAFF	TGTGCCAGCACCGTAGGACAGAAGAACACTGAAGCTTTCTTT
many	17	TRBV7-2	TRBJ1-5	-	CASSLANLGVFYQPQHF	TGTGCCAGCAGCTTAGCTAATTTGGGGGTCTTCTATCAGCCCCAGCATTTT
many	12	TRBV7-2	TRBJ1-2	-	CASSSDLWGYTF	TGTGCCAGCAGCTCAGACCTCTGGGGCTACACCTTC
many	16	TRBV24-1	TRBJ2-6	-	CATSDWSESGANVLTF	TGTGCCACCAGTGATTGGTCAGAGTCTGGGGCCAACGTCCTGACTTTC
-	19	TRBV19	TRBJ2-6	TRBD1	CASDAGTGPISPGANVLTF	TGTGCCTCGGACGCTGGGACAGGTCCCATAAGTCCTGGGGCCAACGTCCTGACTTTC
many	13	TRBV19	TRBJ2-2	-	CASIGLNTGELFF	TGTGCCAGTATCGGTCTAAACACCGGGGAGCTGTTTTTT
-	12	TRBV7-9	TRBJ2-2	-	CASSSVYGELFF	TGTGCCAGCAGCTCCGTTTACGGGGAGCTGTTTTTT
many	18	TRBV20-1	TRBJ2-2	TRBD2	CSARDIAPSGSLGGELFF	TGCAGTGCTAGAGATATAGCGCCTAGCGGGAGTTTGGGCGGGGAGCTGTTTTTT
-	18	TRBV3-1	TRBJ2-7	TRBD1	CASSQDSPHAGTVYEQYF	TGTGCCAGCAGCCAAGATAGTCCCCACGCCGGGACAGTTTACGAGCAGTACTTC
-	17	TRBV12-3/TRBV12-4	TRBJ2-5	TRBD2	CASTTRGLAGEVETQYF	TGTGCCAGCACCACAAGGGGACTAGCGGGAGAGGTGGAGACCCAGTACTTC
-	13	TRBV7-6	TRBJ2-7	-	CASSRDTLYEQYF	TGTGCCAGCAGCCGGGACACCCTCTACGAGCAGTACTTC
many	14	TRBV20-1	TRBJ1-1	TRBD1	CSARFTGGRTEAFF	TGCAGTGCTAGGTTCACAGGGGGGAGGACTGAAGCTTTCTTT
many	12	TRBV20-1	TRBJ2-7	-	CSARDISYEQYF	TGCAGTGCTAGGGACATATCCTACGAGCAGTACTTC
many	16	TRBV13	TRBJ2-5	TRBD2	CASSSATSGSTETQYF	TGTGCCAGCAGCTCGGCGACTAGCGGGAGTACGGAGACCCAGTACTTC
-	19	TRBV12-3/TRBV12-4	TRBJ2-4	TRBD1	CASSSPGQRSGRAKNLQYF	TGTGCCAGCAGCTCCCCGGGACAGCGGAGTGGTAGGGCCAAAAACCTTCAGTACTTC
many	15	TRBV4-1	TRBJ2-7	-	CASSQDVDSIYEQYF	TGCGCCAGCAGCCAAGATGTAGACTCGATCTACGAGCAGTACTTC
many	13	TRBV7-9	TRBJ1-2	TRBD1	CASSLDRGYGYTF	TGTGCCAGCAGCTTAGACAGGGGTTATGGCTACACCTTC
many	14	TRBV5-1	TRBJ2-2	-	CASSYGSNTGELFF	TGCGCCAGCAGCTATGGGTCCAACACCGGGGAGCTGTTTTTT
many	17	TRBV11-1	TRBJ2-7	TRBD2	CASSLSRTSGNRYEQYF	TGTGCCAGCAGCTTATCCCGTACTAGCGGGAATCGGTACGAGCAGTACTTC
many	12	TRBV7-2	TRBJ1-1	-	CASSLTYTEAFF	TGTGCCAGCAGCTTAACGTACACTGAAGCTTTCTTT
many	13	TRBV27	TRBJ1-2	-	CASSLWGEDGYTF	TGTGCCAGCAGTTTGTGGGGTGAAGATGGCTACACCTTC
-	13	TRBV15	TRBJ2-7	-	CATSVRPSYEQYF	TGTGCCACCAGCGTGAGACCCTCCTACGAGCAGTACTTC